The rows below give T cell receptor beta chains drawn from one sample of a study of CD8 T cells in ankylosing spondylitis. TCRdb re-derived calls from the 5' RACE reads in MiXCR, one entry per CDR3 protein. The sample holds around 430,000 distinct CDR3 sequences, approximately 17% seen once. Sequenced sample: blood, either unsorted or a sorted T cell fraction (not recorded which). The source of these receptors is a male donor with ankylosing spondylitis. CDR3s include the opening cysteine and the closing phenylalanine or tryptophan. D genes are given only for firm matches. The listing skips clone size in some rows; elsewhere it reads once, few, many or a size class.

v_call: TRBV5-1; d_call: TRBD1; j_call: TRBJ1-1; cdr3_length: 12; clone_size: many; cdr3_aa: CASSSDRDEAFF; cdr3_nt: TGCGCCAGCAGCTCGGACAGGGACGAAGCTTTCTTT
v_call: TRBV27; d_call: TRBD1; j_call: TRBJ1-2; cdr3_length: 14; clone_size: -; cdr3_aa: CASSPQGRIYGYTF; cdr3_nt: TGTGCCAGCAGTCCACAGGGGCGGATCTATGGCTACACCTTC
v_call: TRBV29-1; d_call: TRBD1; j_call: TRBJ1-3; cdr3_length: 14; clone_size: few; cdr3_aa: CSVGDRTAGNTIYF; cdr3_nt: TGCAGCGTTGGGGACAGGACCGCTGGAAACACCATATATTTT
v_call: TRBV5-1; d_call: -; j_call: TRBJ2-7; cdr3_length: 13; clone_size: -; cdr3_aa: CASSSSGSSEQYF; cdr3_nt: TGCGCCAGCAGCTCGTCAGGGTCCAGCGAGCAGTACTTC
v_call: TRBV9; d_call: TRBD2; j_call: TRBJ2-1; cdr3_length: 15; clone_size: few; cdr3_aa: CASSGGLAGTNEQFF; cdr3_nt: TGTGCCAGCAGCGGTGGGCTAGCGGGTACCAATGAGCAGTTCTTC
v_call: TRBV5-1; d_call: -; j_call: TRBJ2-5; cdr3_length: 16; clone_size: few; cdr3_aa: CASSLEGSLGGETQYF; cdr3_nt: TGCGCCAGCAGCTTGGAGGGTAGCCTGGGGGGAGAGACCCAGTACTTC
v_call: TRBV20-1; d_call: -; j_call: TRBJ2-1; cdr3_length: 14; clone_size: -; cdr3_aa: CSARGGEAYNEQFF; cdr3_nt: TGCAGTGCTAGAGGGGGGGAGGCCTACAATGAGCAGTTCTTC
v_call: TRBV18; d_call: -; j_call: TRBJ2-7; cdr3_length: 13; clone_size: few; cdr3_aa: CASSRGIPYEQYF; cdr3_nt: TGTGCCAGCTCCCGGGGGATCCCCTACGAGCAGTACTTC
v_call: TRBV18; d_call: -; j_call: TRBJ1-1; cdr3_length: 13; clone_size: -; cdr3_aa: CASSPGIKTEAFF; cdr3_nt: TGTGCCAGCTCACCGGGGATAAAAACTGAAGCTTTCTTT
v_call: TRBV3-1; d_call: -; j_call: TRBJ1-2; cdr3_length: 14; clone_size: many; cdr3_aa: CASSQVGAGFGYTF; cdr3_nt: TGTGCCAGCAGCCAAGTCGGGGCCGGTTTCGGCTACACCTTC
v_call: TRBV5-1; d_call: TRBD1; j_call: TRBJ1-1; cdr3_length: 14; clone_size: few; cdr3_aa: CASTTGQGEAEAFF; cdr3_nt: TGCGCCAGCACCACTGGACAGGGGGAGGCTGAAGCTTTCTTT
v_call: TRBV7-6; d_call: -; j_call: TRBJ2-5; cdr3_length: 14; clone_size: -; cdr3_aa: CASSLGTSQETQYF; cdr3_nt: TGTGCCAGCAGCTTAGGAACTAGTCAAGAGACCCAGTACTTC
v_call: TRBV7-2; d_call: -; j_call: TRBJ2-5; cdr3_length: 17; clone_size: few; cdr3_aa: CASSQLLPGQLRETQYF; cdr3_nt: TGTGCCAGCAGCCAACTGCTTCCGGGACAACTTCGGGAGACCCAGTACTTC
v_call: TRBV28; d_call: TRBD1; j_call: TRBJ2-7; cdr3_length: 13; clone_size: few; cdr3_aa: CASLRTGVYEQYF; cdr3_nt: TGTGCCAGCTTGCGGACAGGGGTTTACGAGCAGTACTTC
v_call: TRBV5-1; d_call: TRBD2; j_call: TRBJ2-1; cdr3_length: 16; clone_size: -; cdr3_aa: CASSWIAGGKGNEQFF; cdr3_nt: TGCGCCAGCAGCTGGATAGCGGGAGGTAAGGGGAATGAGCAGTTCTTC
v_call: TRBV12-3/TRBV12-4; d_call: TRBD1; j_call: TRBJ2-2; cdr3_length: 15; clone_size: many; cdr3_aa: CASTQDRGLTGELFF; cdr3_nt: TGTGCCAGCACACAGGACAGGGGCCTCACCGGGGAGCTGTTTTTT
v_call: TRBV12-3/TRBV12-4; d_call: TRBD2; j_call: TRBJ2-7; cdr3_length: 16; clone_size: few; cdr3_aa: CASSFWGLAMIHEQYF; cdr3_nt: TGTGCCAGCAGTTTTTGGGGACTAGCCATGATTCACGAGCAGTACTTC
v_call: TRBV9; d_call: -; j_call: TRBJ2-3; cdr3_length: 13; clone_size: few; cdr3_aa: CASSVIGGDTQYF; cdr3_nt: TGTGCCAGCAGCGTAATAGGAGGGGATACGCAGTATTTT
v_call: TRBV15; d_call: TRBD1; j_call: TRBJ2-5; cdr3_length: 14; clone_size: -; cdr3_aa: CATSSRQGAKTQYF; cdr3_nt: TGTGCCACCAGCTCACGACAGGGGGCTAAGACCCAGTACTTC
v_call: TRBV7-2; d_call: -; j_call: TRBJ2-5; cdr3_length: 11; clone_size: few; cdr3_aa: CASSNKETQYF; cdr3_nt: TGTGCCAGCAGCAATAAAGAGACCCAGTACTTC
v_call: TRBV7-9; d_call: -; j_call: TRBJ1-4; cdr3_length: 15; clone_size: -; cdr3_aa: CASSSTRSANEKLFF; cdr3_nt: TGTGCCAGCAGCTCGACCCGGTCAGCTAATGAAAAACTGTTTTTT
v_call: TRBV4-2; d_call: -; j_call: TRBJ2-7; cdr3_length: 16; clone_size: few; cdr3_aa: CASSQDLQRVFYEQYF; cdr3_nt: TGTGCCAGCAGCCAAGATCTCCAGCGGGTGTTCTACGAGCAGTACTTC
v_call: TRBV3-1; d_call: -; j_call: TRBJ2-1; cdr3_length: 14; clone_size: few; cdr3_aa: CASSQDPGQNEQFF; cdr3_nt: TGTGCCAGCAGCCAAGATCCCGGACAGAATGAGCAGTTCTTC
v_call: TRBV5-6; d_call: -; j_call: TRBJ2-7; cdr3_length: 14; clone_size: many; cdr3_aa: CASSDTGFSYEQYF; cdr3_nt: TGTGCCAGCAGTGATACGGGATTCTCCTACGAGCAGTACTTC
v_call: TRBV5-1; d_call: -; j_call: TRBJ2-1; cdr3_length: 14; clone_size: few; cdr3_aa: CASSLGSSVNEQFF; cdr3_nt: TGCGCCAGCAGCTTGGGTTCTAGTGTTAATGAGCAGTTCTTC
v_call: TRBV28; d_call: -; j_call: TRBJ2-1; cdr3_length: 12; clone_size: -; cdr3_aa: CASYRESNEQFF; cdr3_nt: TGTGCCAGTTACAGGGAGAGCAATGAGCAGTTCTTC
v_call: TRBV7-9; d_call: -; j_call: TRBJ2-5; cdr3_length: 13; clone_size: -; cdr3_aa: CASSLRRWETQYF; cdr3_nt: TGTGCCAGCAGCTTACGTCGTTGGGAGACCCAGTACTTC
v_call: TRBV6-2/TRBV6-3; d_call: -; j_call: TRBJ2-7; cdr3_length: 12; clone_size: -; cdr3_aa: CTSSYISYEQYF; cdr3_nt: TGTACCAGCAGTTACATCTCCTACGAGCAGTACTTC
v_call: TRBV20-1; d_call: -; j_call: TRBJ1-1; cdr3_length: 13; clone_size: many; cdr3_aa: CSAVSRTAEAAFF; cdr3_nt: TGCAGTGCTGTCTCTCGGACAGCTGAAGCAGCTTTCTTT
v_call: TRBV7-9; d_call: -; j_call: TRBJ2-1; cdr3_length: 13; clone_size: few; cdr3_aa: CASSLGFFVQQFF; cdr3_nt: TGTGCCAGCAGCTTAGGGTTTTTCGTCCAGCAGTTCTTC
v_call: TRBV5-1; d_call: -; j_call: TRBJ2-1; cdr3_length: 14; clone_size: -; cdr3_aa: CASKQAGPYNEQFF; cdr3_nt: TGCGCCAGCAAGCAGGCAGGGCCTTACAATGAGCAGTTCTTC
v_call: TRBV15; d_call: -; j_call: TRBJ2-1; cdr3_length: 16; clone_size: few; cdr3_aa: CATSRDRRQTGNEQFF; cdr3_nt: TGTGCCACCAGCAGAGATCGGCGACAGACTGGAAATGAGCAGTTCTTC
v_call: TRBV20-1; d_call: -; j_call: TRBJ2-1; cdr3_length: 16; clone_size: -; cdr3_aa: CSARDWKQGGGNEQFF; cdr3_nt: TGCAGTGCTAGAGATTGGAAACAGGGTGGTGGTAATGAGCAGTTCTTC
v_call: TRBV6-5; d_call: -; j_call: TRBJ2-7; cdr3_length: 16; clone_size: -; cdr3_aa: CASSYTREGRSYEQYF; cdr3_nt: TGTGCCAGCAGTTACACTCGAGAAGGTCGCTCCTACGAGCAGTACTTC
v_call: TRBV12-3/TRBV12-4; d_call: -; j_call: TRBJ1-1; cdr3_length: 15; clone_size: few; cdr3_aa: CASSPTGGKNTEAFF; cdr3_nt: TGTGCCAGCAGTCCCACCGGAGGGAAGAACACTGAAGCTTTCTTT
v_call: TRBV3-1; d_call: TRBD2; j_call: TRBJ2-5; cdr3_length: 17; clone_size: few; cdr3_aa: CASSNTRREGLGETQYF; cdr3_nt: TGTGCCAGCAGCAACACGAGGCGGGAGGGCCTGGGAGAGACCCAGTACTTC
v_call: TRBV12-3/TRBV12-4; d_call: TRBD2; j_call: TRBJ2-7; cdr3_length: 15; clone_size: -; cdr3_aa: CASSAQALAGVEQYF; cdr3_nt: TGTGCCAGCAGCGCTCAGGCACTAGCGGGGGTCGAGCAGTACTTC